The clone carrying this TCR beta chain is identified as medium-sized from frequency. Antigen unknown. The sample comes from a study of T cell clusters in autoimmune cytopenias. Study background: TRB sequencing had a median approximately 50,000 reads and approximately 2,500 distinct clonotypes per sample.

The CDR3 spans 17 residues. Germline CDR1 is MNHEY and CDR2 is SMNVEV (reference sequence). Each sample's input was roughly 250 ng genomic DNA, 30,000 to 45,000 genome equivalents. Whole-study results and caveats: Active autoimmune hepatitis patients had almost three-fold fewer exclusive TRB clusters than healthy donors. Primary autoimmune cytopenia patients seemingly lacked the physiological T cell clusters found in healthy donors.

One tube held mixed TRB-A and TRB-B primer pools for touch-down PCR. Using the multiplex PCR reads, TCRdb records one entry per CDR3 protein without DNA. The listing contains approximately 1,800 distinct CDR3 sequences. This sequence was found in a human donor with an autoimmune cytopenia, with autoimmune hepatitis or in good health (not recorded which). Sequenced sample: peripheral blood. This chain links TRBV27 with TRBJ2-2; with no DNA, the TCRdb D assignment of TRBD1 cannot be verified. The CDR3 is CASSYLQGPINAGELFF.